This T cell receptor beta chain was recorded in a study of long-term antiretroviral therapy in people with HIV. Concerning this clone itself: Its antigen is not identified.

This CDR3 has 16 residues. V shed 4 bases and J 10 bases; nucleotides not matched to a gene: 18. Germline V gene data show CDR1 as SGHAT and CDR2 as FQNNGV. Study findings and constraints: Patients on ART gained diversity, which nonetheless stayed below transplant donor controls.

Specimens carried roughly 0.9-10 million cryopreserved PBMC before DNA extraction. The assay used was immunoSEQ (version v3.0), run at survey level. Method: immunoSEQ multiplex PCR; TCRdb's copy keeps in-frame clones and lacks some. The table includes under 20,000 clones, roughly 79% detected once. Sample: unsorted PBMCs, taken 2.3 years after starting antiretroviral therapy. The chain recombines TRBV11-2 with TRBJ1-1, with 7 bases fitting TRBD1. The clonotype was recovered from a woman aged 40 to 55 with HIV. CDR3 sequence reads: CASSSFTGARRDGAFF. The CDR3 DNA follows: TGTGCCAGCAGCTCTTTTACAGGGGCGAGACGGGACGGAGCTTTCTTT.